The rows below give T cell receptor beta chains drawn from one sample of a study of T cell responses to AZD1222 COVID-19 vaccine. Sequencing used immunoSEQ multiplex PCR; TCRdb keeps in-frame clones, though not all of them. The sample has about 140,000 clones, about 86% seen once; the top ten hold about 3.5%. The starting material was peripheral blood, obtained on day 0 of AZD1222 vaccination. The receptors originated from an adult in good health. CDR3s include the opening cysteine and the closing phenylalanine or tryptophan. The D gene is left open where the match is weak. Size is stated for part of the rows, as once, few or many counts, or as a class when the clone is expanded.

d_gene | j_gene | abundance | v_gene | CDR3aa | CDR3nt
. | TRBJ2-3 | . | TRBV3-1/TRBV3-2 | CASSQELTDTQYF | TGTGCCAGCAGCCAAGAACTCACAGATACGCAGTATTTT
TRBD1 | TRBJ2-7 | . | TRBV4-3 | CASSSGSGQMQYF | TGCGCCAGCAGCTCTGGATCGGGACAGATGCAGTACTTC
. | TRBJ1-6 | . | TRBV5-6 | CASSSTGSPLHF | TGTGCCAGCAGCTCCACAGGTTCACCCCTCCACTTT
TRBD1 | TRBJ1-5 | . | TRBV28 | CASSSPGQGNQPQHF | TGTGCCAGCAGTTCCCCCGGACAGGGGAATCAGCCCCAGCATTTT
TRBD1 | TRBJ1-1 | . | TRBV28 | CASSPHAGGGTEAFF | TGTGCCAGCAGCCCCCACGCAGGGGGAGGCACTGAAGCTTTCTTT
. | TRBJ1-2 | few | TRBV9 | CASSVSGAEAYGYTF | TGTGCCAGCAGCGTTTCGGGGGCTGAAGCCTATGGCTACACCTTC
. | TRBJ1-5 | . | TRBV21-1 | CASSKEGNRTLYSNQPQHF | TGTGCCAGCAGCAAAGAAGGAAACAGGACTCTATATAGCAATCAGCCCCAGCATTTT
TRBD1 | TRBJ1-5 | . | TRBV6-4 | CASSIQGGQPQHF | TGTGCCAGCAGTATACAGGGGGGTCAGCCCCAGCATTTT
TRBD2 | TRBJ2-7 | . | TRBV9 | CASSVEGGSGYEQYF | TGTGCCAGCAGCGTAGAGGGAGGGTCTGGCTACGAGCAGTACTTC
TRBD1 | TRBJ1-2 | . | TRBV18 | CASSPDRDYGYTF | TGTGCCAGCTCCCCGGACAGGGACTATGGCTACACCTTC
. | TRBJ1-4 | . | TRBV3-1/TRBV3-2 | CASSQDGGVKLFF | TGTGCCAGCAGCCAAGATGGGGGAGTAAAACTGTTTTTT
. | TRBJ1-2 | . | TRBV4-2 | CASSPQTGTEYGYTF | TGTGCCAGCAGCCCTCAGACAGGAACGGAATATGGCTACACCTTC
TRBD2 | TRBJ2-5 | . | TRBV5-1 | CASSPGLVETQYF | TGCGCCAGCAGCCCAGGACTAGTTGAGACCCAGTACTTC
. | TRBJ2-7 | . | TRBV4-2 | CASSQEGAGKYEQYF | TGTGCCAGCAGCCAAGAGGGGGCCGGTAAGTACGAGCAGTACTTC
. | TRBJ2-1 | . | TRBV20-1 | CSASLGDYNEQFF | TGCAGTGCTAGTCTGGGAGATTACAATGAGCAGTTCTTC
TRBD1 | TRBJ2-2 | . | TRBV6-2/TRBV6-3 | CASSYTKGQASNTGELFF | TGTGCCAGCAGTTACACAAAAGGACAGGCCTCGAACACCGGGGAGCTGTTTTTT
TRBD2 | TRBJ2-1 | . | TRBV19 | CASRDLAGARDEQFF | TGTGCCAGTAGAGATTTAGCGGGAGCGCGAGATGAGCAGTTCTTC
. | TRBJ2-3 | . | TRBV3-1/TRBV3-2 | CASSIRTGDTQYF | TGTGCCAGCAGCATTCGTACGGGAGATACGCAGTATTTT
TRBD2 | TRBJ2-7 | . | TRBV4-3 | CASSQSIAGGSYEQYF | TGCGCCAGCAGCCAGTCCATAGCGGGTGGCTCCTACGAGCAGTACTTC
. | TRBJ2-4 | . | TRBV20-1 | CSASYTEGAKNIQYF | TGCAGTGCTAGTTACACGGAGGGGGCCAAAAACATTCAGTACTTC
. | TRBJ2-6 | few | TRBV28 | CASKTPDGALAANVLTF | TGTGCCAGCAAAACCCCCGACGGTGCTCTGGCGGCCAACGTCCTGACTTTC
. | TRBJ2-5 | . | TRBV15 | CATSRDARETQYF | TGTGCCACCAGCAGAGATGCTCGAGAGACCCAGTACTTC
. | TRBJ1-2 | . | TRBV30 | CAWSVSGSGGYTF | TGTGCCTGGAGTGTATCGGGGTCCGGTGGCTACACCTTC
TRBD2 | TRBJ2-1 | . | TRBV5-1 | CASSLPSSGRSYNEQFF | TGCGCCAGCAGCTTACCCTCTAGCGGGAGATCCTACAATGAGCAGTTCTTC
TRBD2 | TRBJ2-7 | . | TRBV11-2 | CASSLQTSGRGYEQYF | TGTGCCAGCAGCTTACAGACTAGCGGGAGAGGGTACGAGCAGTACTTC
. | TRBJ2-7 | . | TRBV15 | CATSRERGSSYEQYF | TGTGCCACCAGCAGAGAAAGGGGAAGCTCCTACGAGCAGTACTTC
TRBD1 | TRBJ1-4 | . | TRBV7-9 | CASSTEQGKVPDWEKLFF | TGTGCCAGCAGCACGGAACAGGGGAAGGTTCCGGATTGGGAAAAACTGTTTTTT
. | TRBJ2-1 | . | TRBV4-3 | CASSQGRVRGNEQFF | TGCGCCAGCAGCCAAGGCAGGGTTCGGGGCAATGAGCAGTTCTTC
. | TRBJ1-1 | once | TRBV18 | CASSPNRGWDTEAFF | TGTGCCAGCTCCCCAAATCGGGGATGGGACACTGAAGCTTTCTTT